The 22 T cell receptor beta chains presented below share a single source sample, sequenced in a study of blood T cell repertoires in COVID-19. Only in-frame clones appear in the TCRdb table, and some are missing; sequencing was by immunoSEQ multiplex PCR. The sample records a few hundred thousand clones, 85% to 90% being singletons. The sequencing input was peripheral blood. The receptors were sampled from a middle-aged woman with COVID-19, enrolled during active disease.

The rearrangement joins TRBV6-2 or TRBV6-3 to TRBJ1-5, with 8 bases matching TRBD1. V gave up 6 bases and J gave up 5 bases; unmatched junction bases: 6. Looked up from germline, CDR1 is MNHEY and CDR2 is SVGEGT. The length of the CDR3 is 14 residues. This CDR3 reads CASSRDRGDQPQHF. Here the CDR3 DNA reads TGTGCCAGCAGCCGCGACAGGGGAGATCAGCCCCAGCATTTT.

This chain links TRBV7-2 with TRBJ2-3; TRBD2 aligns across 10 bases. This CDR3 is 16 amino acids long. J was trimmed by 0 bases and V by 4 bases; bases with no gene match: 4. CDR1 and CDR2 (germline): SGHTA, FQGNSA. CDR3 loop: CASSSLLAGSTDTQYF. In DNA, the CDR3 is TGTGCCAGCAGCTCTTTACTAGCGGGGAGCACAGATACGCAGTATTTT.

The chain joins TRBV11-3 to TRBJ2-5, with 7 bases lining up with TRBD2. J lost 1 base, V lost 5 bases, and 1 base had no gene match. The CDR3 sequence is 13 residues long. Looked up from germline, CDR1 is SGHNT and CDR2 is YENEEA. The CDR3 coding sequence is TGTGCCAGCAGCGGGGGGGGCCAAGAGACCCAGTACTTC. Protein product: CASSGGGQETQYF.

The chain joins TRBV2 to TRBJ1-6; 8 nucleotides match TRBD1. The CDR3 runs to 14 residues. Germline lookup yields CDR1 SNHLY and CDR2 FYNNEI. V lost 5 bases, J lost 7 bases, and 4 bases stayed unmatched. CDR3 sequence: CASSTGTGNSPLHF. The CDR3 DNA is TGTGCCAGCAGTACCGGGACAGGAAATTCACCCCTCCACTTT.

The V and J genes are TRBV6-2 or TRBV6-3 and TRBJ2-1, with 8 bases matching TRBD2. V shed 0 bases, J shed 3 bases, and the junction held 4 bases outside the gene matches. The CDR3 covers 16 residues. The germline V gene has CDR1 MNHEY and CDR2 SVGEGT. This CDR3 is CASSYSGLGLYNEQFF. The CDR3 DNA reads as TGTGCCAGCAGTTACTCGGGACTAGGCCTCTACAATGAGCAGTTCTTC.

This CDR3 reads CASSLSAGAGNTEAFF. As DNA, the CDR3 is TGTGCCAGCAGCTTATCCGCGGGGGCGGGGAACACTGAAGCTTTCTTT. J is TRBJ1-1 and V is TRBV9; TRBD1 might be the D (6 bases). The V gene's germline CDR1 is SGDLS and CDR2 YYNGEE. With 4 bases removed from V and 1 base from J, the gap between germline ends came to 17 bases. The CDR3 runs 16 residues.

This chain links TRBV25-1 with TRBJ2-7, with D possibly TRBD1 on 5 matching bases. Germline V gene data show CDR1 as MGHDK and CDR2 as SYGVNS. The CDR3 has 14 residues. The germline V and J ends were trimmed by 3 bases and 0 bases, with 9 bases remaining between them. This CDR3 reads CASSDEQASYEQYF. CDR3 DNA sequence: TGTGCCAGCAGTGATGAACAGGCCTCCTACGAGCAGTACTTC.

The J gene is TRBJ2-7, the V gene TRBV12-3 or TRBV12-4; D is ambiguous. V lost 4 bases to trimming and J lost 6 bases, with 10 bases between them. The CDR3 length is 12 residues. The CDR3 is CASSSKRGEQYF. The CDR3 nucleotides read TGTGCCAGCAGTTCTAAGCGCGGCGAGCAGTACTTC.

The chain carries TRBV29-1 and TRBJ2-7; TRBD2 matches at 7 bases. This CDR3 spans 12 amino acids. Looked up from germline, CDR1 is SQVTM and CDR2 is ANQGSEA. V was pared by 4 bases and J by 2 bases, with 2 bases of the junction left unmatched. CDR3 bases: TGCAGCGTTGCCGGGACTACCTACGAGCAGTACTTC. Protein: CSVAGTTYEQYF.

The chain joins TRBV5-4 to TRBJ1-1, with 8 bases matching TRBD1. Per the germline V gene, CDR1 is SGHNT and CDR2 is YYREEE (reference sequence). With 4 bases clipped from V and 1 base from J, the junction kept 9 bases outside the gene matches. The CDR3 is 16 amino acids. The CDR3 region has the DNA TGTGCCAGCAGCCTAGGACAGGGAGGCGGGAACACTGAAGCTTTCTTT. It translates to CASSLGQGGGNTEAFF.

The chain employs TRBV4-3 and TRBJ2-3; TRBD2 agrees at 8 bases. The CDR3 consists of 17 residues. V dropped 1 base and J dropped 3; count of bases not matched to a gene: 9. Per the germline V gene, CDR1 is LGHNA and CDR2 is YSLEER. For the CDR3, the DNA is TGCGCCAGCAGCCAAGGGGCGGGCGGGGGGATTACAGATACGCAGTATTTT. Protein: CASSQGAGGGITDTQYF.

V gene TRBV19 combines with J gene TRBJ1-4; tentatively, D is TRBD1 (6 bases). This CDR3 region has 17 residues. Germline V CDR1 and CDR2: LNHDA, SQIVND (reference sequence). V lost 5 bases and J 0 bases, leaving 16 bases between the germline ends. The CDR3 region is CASSWDRDTATNEKLFF. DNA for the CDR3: TGTGCCAGTAGTTGGGACCGGGACACCGCAACTAATGAAAAACTGTTTTTT.

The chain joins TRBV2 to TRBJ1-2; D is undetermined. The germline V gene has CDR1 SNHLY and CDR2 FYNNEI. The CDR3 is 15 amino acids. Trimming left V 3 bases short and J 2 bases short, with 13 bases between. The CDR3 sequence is CASSDRGPGNYGYTF. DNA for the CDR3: TGTGCCAGCAGTGATAGAGGGCCAGGCAACTATGGCTACACCTTC.

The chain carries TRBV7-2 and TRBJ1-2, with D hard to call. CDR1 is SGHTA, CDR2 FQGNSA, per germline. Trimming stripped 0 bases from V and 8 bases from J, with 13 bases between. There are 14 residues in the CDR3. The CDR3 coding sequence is TGTGCCAGCAGCTTAGCGCTGAGGGCGCGGGGCTACACCTTC. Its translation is CASSLALRARGYTF.

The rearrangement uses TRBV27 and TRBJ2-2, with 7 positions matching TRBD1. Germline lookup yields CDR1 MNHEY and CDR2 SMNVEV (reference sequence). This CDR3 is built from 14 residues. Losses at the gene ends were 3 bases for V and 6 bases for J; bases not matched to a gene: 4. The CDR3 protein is CASSFLGGPGELFF. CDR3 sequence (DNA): TGTGCCAGCAGTTTTTTAGGGGGCCCCGGGGAGCTGTTTTTT.

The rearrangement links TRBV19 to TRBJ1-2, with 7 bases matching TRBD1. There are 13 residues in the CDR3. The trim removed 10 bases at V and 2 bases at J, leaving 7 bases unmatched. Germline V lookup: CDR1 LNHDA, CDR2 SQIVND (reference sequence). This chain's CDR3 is CATREQGNYGYTF. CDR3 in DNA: TGTGCCACTAGGGAACAGGGGAACTATGGCTACACCTTC.

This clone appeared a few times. Here the CDR3 DNA reads TGTGCCAGCAGCAACCGGGACAGGGGATACTATGGCTACACCTTC. This translates into CASSNRDRGYYGYTF. This chain uses TRBV9 with TRBJ1-2; 10 nucleotides agree with TRBD1. The CDR3 is 15 amino acids. Trimming took 4 bases from V and 3 from J; bases not matched to a gene: 6. Germline CDR1 and CDR2: SGDLS and YYNGEE.

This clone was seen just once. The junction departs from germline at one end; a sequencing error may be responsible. The CDR3 loop reads CASGFVVGPNEQFF. The CDR3 DNA reads TGTGCCAGCGGCTTCGTTGTGGGGCCAAATGAGCAGTTCTTC. V usage is TRBV7-9 and J usage is TRBJ2-1; TRBD1 is a possible D gene (5 bases). CDR1 SEHNR and CDR2 FQNEAQ come from the germline V gene (reference sequence). The CDR3 totals 14 residues.

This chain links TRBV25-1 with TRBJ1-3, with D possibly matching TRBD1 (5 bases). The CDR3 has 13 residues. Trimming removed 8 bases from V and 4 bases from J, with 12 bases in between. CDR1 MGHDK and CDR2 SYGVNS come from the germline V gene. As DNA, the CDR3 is TGTGCCAGCTCCCGGGGGGGAGGAAACACCATATATTTT. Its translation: CASSRGGGNTIYF.

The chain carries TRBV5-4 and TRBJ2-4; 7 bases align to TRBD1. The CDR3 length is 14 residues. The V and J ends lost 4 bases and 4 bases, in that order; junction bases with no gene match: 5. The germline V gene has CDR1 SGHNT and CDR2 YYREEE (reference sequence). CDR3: CASSHDREKNIQYF. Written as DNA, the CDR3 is TGTGCCAGCAGCCACGACAGGGAGAAAAACATTCAGTACTTC.

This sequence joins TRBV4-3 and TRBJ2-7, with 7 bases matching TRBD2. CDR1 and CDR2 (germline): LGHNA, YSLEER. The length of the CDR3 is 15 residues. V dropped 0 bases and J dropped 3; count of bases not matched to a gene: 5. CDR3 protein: CASSQERLAGYEQYF. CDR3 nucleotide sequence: TGCGCCAGCAGCCAAGAAAGACTAGCTGGCTACGAGCAGTACTTC.

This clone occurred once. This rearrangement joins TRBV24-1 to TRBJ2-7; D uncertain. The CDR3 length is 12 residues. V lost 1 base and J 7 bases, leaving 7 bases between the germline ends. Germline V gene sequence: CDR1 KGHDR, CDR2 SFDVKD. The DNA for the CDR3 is TGTGCCACCAGTGATTTCACTCCGGAGCAGTACTTC. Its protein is CATSDFTPEQYF.